The 29 T cell receptor beta chains below come from one sample, sequenced in a study of blood T cells in healthy people across ages. A second roughly 6 to 11 cycle PCR used barcoded and J-beta primers. TCRdb re-called the 5' RACE reads with MiXCR, one entry per CDR3 protein. Of about 620,000 distinct CDR3 sequences in the sample, around 20% were seen once. Sequenced input: blood. Every receptor here comes from a man between 70 and 80 years old in good health.

The V and J genes are TRBV20-1 and TRBJ1-2; D gene unclear. CDR1 is DFQATT, CDR2 SNEGSKA, per germline (reference sequence). V was trimmed by 3 bases and J by 7 bases, leaving 15 bases between them. The CDR3 consists of 13 residues. For the CDR3, the DNA is TGCAGTGCTAGCGATAGCGTCGGTGTTGGCTACACCTTC. Amino acids: CSASDSVGVGYTF.

The chain has TRBV6-5 and TRBJ2-5; TRBD2 matches 9 bases. Germline trimming cut 2 bases from V and 11 bases from J; bases unmatched to any gene: 3. The V gene's germline CDR1 is MNHEY and CDR2 SVGAGI. The CDR3 runs 12 residues. The CDR3 sequence: CASSYAGGEQYF. DNA for the CDR3: TGTGCCAGCAGTTACGCGGGAGGGGAGCAGTACTTC.

The rearrangement joins TRBV7-6 to TRBJ2-4; TRBD1 matches at 9 bases. CDR3 length: 15 residues. Germline lookup yields CDR1 SGHVS and CDR2 FNYEAQ. J gave up 8 bases and V 4 bases, and 9 bases lay outside the gene matches. The CDR3 sequence is CASSSDMTGGDIQYF. The CDR3 bases are TGTGCCAGCAGCTCCGATATGACAGGGGGGGACATTCAGTACTTC.

This clonotype was seen more than once but under ten times. The V and J genes are TRBV3-1 and TRBJ2-2; 14 bases are a match to TRBD2. With 4 bases clipped from V and 0 bases from J, the junction kept 1 base outside the gene matches. The germline V gene encodes CDR1 LGHDT and CDR2 YNNKEL (reference sequence). The CDR3 has 17 residues. The CDR3 reads CASSRGLAGANTGELFF. DNA of the CDR3: TGTGCCAGCAGCCGGGGACTAGCGGGAGCGAACACCGGGGAGCTGTTTTTT.

This clonotype was recorded a few times. V gene TRBV15 combines with J gene TRBJ2-5, with D possibly called TRBD1 or TRBD2 (5 bases each). The CDR3 loop spans 16 amino acids. Trimming removed 2 bases at V and 1 base at J, with 14 bases between. Germline CDR1 is LNHNV and CDR2 is YYDKDF (reference sequence). CDR3 DNA: TGTGCCACCAGCAGAAGAGGGACCGCCCTCCAAGAGACCCAGTACTTC. Translation: CATSRRGTALQETQYF.

The chain recombines TRBV29-1 with TRBJ2-5; tentative D call: TRBD1 (7 bases). The assigned J gene may be wrong: the sequence end matches TRBJ2-1 better. The CDR3 has 16 amino acids. Germline V gene data show CDR1 as SQVTM and CDR2 as ANQGSEA. Written as DNA, the CDR3 is TGCAGCGGGTGCGGGACAGCCGCGATGAGGGACAATGAGCAGTTCTTC. Translating gives CSGCGTAAMRDNEQFF.

The chain is built from TRBV5-1 and TRBJ1-3; 8 bases match TRBD1. The CDR3 spans 15 residues. Germline assignment: CDR1 SGHRS and CDR2 YFSETQ. Germline trimming cut 4 bases from V and 1 base from J; bases unmatched to any gene: 4. CDR3 nucleotide sequence: TGCGCCAGCAGCCTGCAGGGGGCTTCTGGAAACACCATATATTTT. Its protein product is CASSLQGASGNTIYF.

This clonotype was observed a few times. V gene TRBV7-2 combines with J gene TRBJ2-2; D gene ambiguous. Trimming took 0 bases from V and 1 from J, leaving 12 bases between them. The germline CDR1 and CDR2 sequences are SGHTA and FQGNSA. CDR3 length: 17 amino acids. The CDR3 coding sequence is TGTGCCAGCAGCTTAGCGGCCGAACGTTGGAACACCGGGGAGCTGTTTTTT. Translation: CASSLAAERWNTGELFF.

Points on this clonotype: The CDR3 carries no conserved terminal phenylalanine or tryptophan, so it likely arises from a read error. The rearrangement links TRBV2 to TRBJ2-5; D gene ambiguous. The closer fit of TRBJ2-7 to the DNA end suggests the J call may be wrong. Germline CDR1 SNHLY, CDR2 FYNNEI. This CDR3 is 12 amino acids long. The DNA for the CDR3 is TGTGTCAGCAGTGAACGCGGCTACGAGCAGTACTAC. This codes for CVSSERGYEQYY.

In its sample, this clonotype was seen a few times. The chain is built from TRBV29-1 and TRBJ2-7; D assignment may be TRBD1 or TRBD2 (6 bases each). Per the germline V gene, CDR1 is SQVTM and CDR2 is ANQGSEA. CDR3 length: 11 amino acids. V was trimmed by 7 bases and J by 6 bases, leaving 13 bases between them. CDR3 nucleotides: TGCAGCGGGCGGGACACCACCGAGCAGTACTTC. This sequence encodes CSGRDTTEQYF.

This clonotype showed up many times. This chain joins TRBV7-9 and TRBJ1-2; no firm D call. The CDR3 has 14 residues. Germline CDR1 and CDR2: SEHNR and FQNEAQ (reference sequence). The V end was cut by 3 bases, the J end by 4 bases, with 12 bases between. The CDR3 here is CASSLESEIYGYTF. Written as DNA, the CDR3 is TGTGCCAGCAGCTTGGAAAGCGAGATCTATGGCTACACCTTC.

The V and J genes are TRBV7-6 and TRBJ1-1; possibly TRBD1 for D (6 bases). Trimming pared 0 bases from V and 11 bases from J, leaving 16 bases between. CDR1 is SGHVS, CDR2 FNYEAQ, per germline. This CDR3 contains 14 residues. Here the CDR3 reads CASSLAGAPGRAFF. The CDR3, as DNA: TGTGCCAGCAGCTTAGCGGGGGCCCCAGGGAGGGCTTTCTTT.

This clonotype turned up a few times. The V gene is TRBV12-3 or TRBV12-4, the J gene TRBJ1-6, with 9 bases identical to TRBD1. CDR3 length: 14 residues. V lost 7 bases and J lost 6; bases outside the gene matches: 4. The CDR3 spells CASTQTGGNSPLHF. CDR3 DNA sequence: TGTGCCAGCACCCAGACAGGGGGTAATTCACCCCTCCACTTT.

This clonotype was picked up many times. V is TRBV28 and J is TRBJ2-5; 9 bases are shared with TRBD1. The length of the CDR3 is 14 residues. V lost 4 bases to trimming and J lost 4 bases; unmatched junction nucleotides: 4. Germline V gene lookup returns CDR1 MDHEN and CDR2 SYDVKM. The CDR3 here is CASSSSGQGETQYF. The CDR3 DNA follows: TGTGCCAGCAGTTCATCGGGACAGGGAGAGACCCAGTACTTC.

The chain links TRBV15 to TRBJ2-5; D may match TRBD1 or TRBD2 (6 bases each). CDR1 is LNHNV, CDR2 YYDKDF, per germline (reference sequence). V lost 5 bases and J lost 5, with 18 bases in between. The CDR3 spans 15 residues. CDR3 DNA: TGTGCCACCAGCGCTAGACAGGAGGGGTTCGAGACCCAGTACTTC. Protein sequence: CATSARQEGFETQYF.

The sample holds many counts of this clonotype. This sequence joins TRBV5-1 and TRBJ1-4; no clear D gene. The germline V gene encodes CDR1 SGHRS and CDR2 YFSETQ. The CDR3 sequence is 14 residues long. Trimming left V 0 bases short and J 5 bases short, with 8 bases between. CDR3 region: CASSLEGLNEKLFF. CDR3 in DNA: TGCGCCAGCAGCTTGGAAGGGTTAAATGAAAAACTGTTTTTT.

In its sample, this clonotype was seen many times. The V call is TRBV6-5, the J call TRBJ2-7, with 8 positions matching TRBD1. The junction had 8 bases not matched to a gene; V was cut back by 6 bases and J by 7 bases. There are 13 residues in the CDR3. Per the germline V gene, CDR1 is MNHEY and CDR2 is SVGAGI. CDR3 DNA: TGTGCCAGCAGCCCAGGGGGCTTGCAGGAGCAGTACTTC. This gives the protein CASSPGGLQEQYF.

For this clonotype: This could be a read error, since a much larger clone is one nucleotide away. The chain employs TRBV2 and TRBJ2-5, with D tentatively TRBD2 (6 bases). The germline V gene has CDR1 SNHLY and CDR2 FYNNEI. There are 15 residues in the CDR3. The CDR3: CASNEGGTSGETQYF. The CDR3 DNA reads as TGTGCCAGCAATGAAGGCGGGACCTCAGGGGAGACCCAGTACTTC.

The rearrangement joins TRBV24-1 to TRBJ2-1; D gene unclear. The V end was cut by 6 bases, the J end by 8 bases, with 13 bases between. This CDR3 spans 13 amino acids. Germline V gene data show CDR1 as KGHDR and CDR2 as SFDVKD. The DNA of the CDR3 is TGTGCCACCAGTAATCCACCCGGCGATGAGCAGTTCTTC. Translated: CATSNPPGDEQFF.

The rearrangement joins TRBV9 to TRBJ1-2; D unclear. CDR3 length: 14 amino acids. Per the germline V gene, CDR1 is SGDLS and CDR2 is YYNGEE. V lost 0 bases to trimming and J lost 2 bases, with 8 bases between them. CDR3 DNA sequence: TGTGCCAGCAGCGTAGCGACCGGGAACTATGGCTACACCTTC. It codes for CASSVATGNYGYTF.

The V gene is TRBV28, the J gene TRBJ1-6; possible D gene TRBD1, 6 bases. The germline gives CDR1 MDHEN, CDR2 SYDVKM. V shed 6 bases and J shed 6 bases, with 12 bases lying between them. The CDR3 runs 14 residues. The CDR3: CASSYRDPNSPLHF. CDR3 DNA: TGTGCCAGCAGCTACAGGGACCCTAATTCACCCCTCCACTTT.

In its sample, this clonotype was seen many times. The chain joins TRBV6-1 to TRBJ2-3; D not certain. V was shortened by 4 bases and J by 4 bases, with 12 bases between the two germline ends. This CDR3 spans 14 amino acids. Germline V gives CDR1 MNHNS, CDR2 SASEGT. The DNA of the CDR3 is TGTGCCAGCAGTGGCCAGTCTGGGGCAGATACGCAGTATTTT. Protein: CASSGQSGADTQYF.

The J gene is TRBJ2-7, the V gene TRBV20-1; TRBD2 aligns across 11 bases. Looked up from germline, CDR1 is DFQATT and CDR2 is SNEGSKA (reference sequence). V dropped 5 bases and J dropped 4; count of bases not matched to a gene: 13. CDR3 length: 16 residues. CDR3 sequence: CSAALSYTSGSYEQYF. In nucleotides, the CDR3 is TGCAGTGCTGCCCTTTCCTATACTAGCGGGAGTTACGAGCAGTACTTC.

Concerning this clonotype: A read error may account for a junction end that differs from germline. The chain is built from TRBV4-3 and TRBJ2-7, with D perhaps matching TRBD1 or TRBD2 (5 bases each). The CDR3 loop spans 16 amino acids. The germline V gene encodes CDR1 LGHNA and CDR2 YSLEER. CDR3 amino acids: CASSQVSGTPTYEQSF. The CDR3 region has the DNA TGCGCCAGCAGCCAAGTCTCCGGGACCCCTACCTACGAGCAGTCCTTC.

CDR3 residues: CSARDTRLAGLVPEQYF. The CDR3 coding sequence is TGCAGTGCTAGAGATACACGGCTAGCGGGACTTGTCCCCGAGCAGTACTTC. The chain has TRBV20-1 and TRBJ2-5; 9 positions match TRBD2. The J call is in doubt because the DNA end fits TRBJ2-7 better. CDR1 and CDR2 (germline): DFQATT, SNEGSKA (reference sequence). The CDR3 loop spans 17 amino acids.

Details on this clonotype: Possible read error: a much larger clone is one base away. This chain connects TRBV16 to TRBJ2-7; D ambiguous. The V end was cut by 3 bases, the J end by 8 bases, with 17 bases between. CDR3 length equals 14 residues. CDR1 and CDR2 from the germline V gene are KGHSY and FQNENV. The CDR3 DNA is TGTGCCAGCAGCCATGGTAACCCCACTTCGCAGCAGTACTTC. This translates into CASSHGNPTSQQYF.

The V and J genes are TRBV9 and TRBJ2-5, with a possible D match to TRBD1 (6 bases). Germline V gene sequence: CDR1 SGDLS, CDR2 YYNGEE. This CDR3 comprises 14 residues. Deletions cut 3 bases from V and 4 bases from J, with 13 bases between. CDR3 coding DNA: TGTGCCAGCAGCGCCCACAGGGATTCAGAGACCCAGTACTTC. Translation: CASSAHRDSETQYF.

This clonotype has a count of ten or more. J is TRBJ2-1 and V is TRBV20-1; D is possibly TRBD2 (5 bases). The CDR3 is made up of 13 amino acids. The germline V and J ends were trimmed by 0 bases and 6 bases, with 9 bases remaining between them. The germline CDR1 and CDR2 sequences are DFQATT and SNEGSKA (reference sequence). CDR3 DNA sequence: TGCAGTGCTAGAGAGGCGGGTAGCAATGAGCAGTTCTTC. Protein product: CSAREAGSNEQFF.

This clonotype was seen a handful of times. The chain carries TRBV29-1 and TRBJ2-1, with D perhaps given as TRBD1 or TRBD2 (5 bases each). The CDR3 is 11 residues long. Trimming shortened V by 7 bases and J by 9 bases, and 13 bases separated the two germline ends. Germline assignment: CDR1 SQVTM and CDR2 ANQGSEA. CDR3 DNA: TGCAGCGGGCACAGTGGGGGTGAGCAGTTCTTC. This codes for CSGHSGGEQFF.